The 20 T cell receptor beta chains listed next were all sequenced from one sample in a study of beta chain features in type 1 diabetes. Overall study findings and caveats: Within each of all four CD4+ subsets, Type 1 diabetes patients had TCRB CDR3s that were moderately but significantly shorter.

Every isolated RNA sample was fully reverse transcribed, so sequencing captured expressed TCRB transcripts. Assay: immunoSEQ multiplex PCR; the TCRdb copy retains only in-frame clones and omits some. The sample consists of 680,000 or so clones, 13% of them appearing once. The antigens for these receptors are not known. Material: naive CD4+ T cells from blood. These receptor sequences come from a man in his late teens or twenties with type 1 diabetes.

V usage is TRBV30 and J usage is TRBJ2-1; 12 positions agree with TRBD1. V gave up 3 bases and J gave up 7 bases; unmatched junction bases: 7. Germline values: CDR1 GTSNPN, CDR2 SVGIG (reference sequence). The CDR3 runs to 15 residues. CDR3 loop: CAWRLGGQGANEQFF. The CDR3 DNA reads TGTGCCTGGAGATTAGGGGGACAGGGGGCGAATGAGCAGTTCTTC.

The chain couples TRBV4-1 to TRBJ2-7; D unclear. Germline CDR1 is MGHRA and CDR2 is YSYEKL. V was shortened by 4 bases and J by 0 bases, with 10 bases between the two germline ends. The CDR3 contains 14 residues. The CDR3 coding sequence is TGCGCCAGCAGCCCGCCCCGGCCCTCCTACGAGCAGTACTTC. Protein product: CASSPPRPSYEQYF.

The chain carries TRBV25-1 and TRBJ1-2; possibly TRBD1 for D (5 bases). CDR3 length: 15 residues. V was shortened by 7 bases and J by 1 base, with 16 bases between the two germline ends. Germline lookup yields CDR1 MGHDK and CDR2 SYGVNS. The CDR3 protein is CASTQAPGVNYGYTF. The CDR3 nucleotides are TGTGCCAGCACCCAGGCTCCGGGGGTTAACTATGGCTACACCTTC.

Details on this clone: The sample carries other DNA sequences with the same CDR3. This sequence joins TRBV19 and TRBJ2-6, with unresolved D. Germline loops: CDR1 LNHDA, CDR2 SQIVND (reference sequence). V was cut by 3 bases and J by 1 base, with 7 bases left in between. The CDR3 length is 15 residues. The CDR3 region is CASSITGSGANVLTF. CDR3 nucleotide sequence: TGTGCCAGTAGTATCACGGGTTCTGGGGCCAACGTCCTGACTTTC.

This chain uses TRBV14 with TRBJ2-1; no clear D gene. This CDR3 contains 14 residues. The germline V and J ends were trimmed by 1 base and 6 bases, with 10 bases remaining between them. Per germline, CDR1 SGHDN and CDR2 FVKESK. The CDR3 sequence is CASSQVGSINEQFF. The CDR3 region has the DNA TGTGCCAGCAGCCAAGTGGGGTCGATCAATGAGCAGTTCTTC.

The CDR3 sequence: CASRRPGQARTDTQYF. CDR3 nucleotides: TGTGCCAGCAGACGACCCGGACAGGCAAGGACAGATACGCAGTATTTT. The chain joins TRBV28 to TRBJ2-3, with 7 bases matching TRBD1. The CDR3 length is 16 residues. J lost 3 bases, V lost 6 bases, and 12 bases had no gene match. Germline assignment: CDR1 MDHEN and CDR2 SYDVKM.

This chain joins TRBV13 and TRBJ1-2; TRBD1 aligns across 9 bases. Germline V gene data show CDR1 as PRHDT and CDR2 as FYEKMQ (reference sequence). Trimming at V came to 2 bases and at J to 7 bases, leaving 8 bases not matched to a gene. The CDR3 runs 15 residues. In DNA form, the CDR3 reads TGTGCCAGCAGCTTAACACAGGGGGCATCTGGTGGCTACACCTTC. Protein product: CASSLTQGASGGYTF.

This clone was found a few times. V and J are TRBV7-9 and TRBJ2-3, with D tentatively TRBD2 (6 bases). There are 16 residues in the CDR3. Trimming removed 4 bases from V and 0 bases from J, with 14 bases in between. CDR1 is SEHNR and CDR2 is FQNEAQ in the germline V gene (reference sequence). The CDR3 DNA is TGTGCCAGCAGCTCGCCGGCGGGGTTAAGCACAGATACGCAGTATTTT. Residues: CASSSPAGLSTDTQYF.

This clone showed up just a few times. The rearrangement joins TRBV29-1 to TRBJ1-1; D perhaps matches TRBD1 (6 bases). V was cut by 6 bases and J by 1 base, with 18 bases left in between. The CDR3 consists of 15 residues. Germline-derived CDR1 and CDR2 are SQVTM and ANQGSEA. CDR3 sequence (DNA): TGCAGCGTGGGGGGCCCTCATGGTGGGAACACTGAAGCTTTCTTT. Residues: CSVGGPHGGNTEAFF. The full variable domain, with the rest looked up from reference TRBV29-1 and TRBJ1-1, is SAVISQKPSRDICQRGTSLTIQCQVDSQVTMMFWYRQQPGQSLTLIATANQGSEATYESGFVIDKFPISRPNLTFSTLTVSNMSPEDSSIYLCSVGGPHGGNTEAFFGQGTRLTVV.

This clone showed up just a few times. The CDR3 DNA sequence: TGTGCCAGTAGTATTGGATTGTATGATGGCTACACCTTC. It encodes CASSIGLYDGYTF. The J gene is TRBJ1-2, the V gene TRBV19; D gene ambiguous. Between the trimmed V and J ends, which lost 3 bases and 6 bases, there was a span of 11 bases. CDR3 length: 13 residues. CDR1 and CDR2 (germline): LNHDA, SQIVND (reference sequence).

This clone occurred a few times. The chain is built from TRBV27 and TRBJ1-2; a possible D gene is TRBD1 (5 bases). V lost 6 bases and J lost 7, with 15 bases in between. This CDR3 contains 13 residues. The germline gives CDR1 MNHEY, CDR2 SMNVEV (reference sequence). The CDR3: CASRQASAGGYTF. CDR3 nucleotides: TGTGCCAGCAGACAGGCGTCAGCCGGTGGCTACACCTTC.

The table lists this clone with a few counts. The J gene is TRBJ1-4, the V gene TRBV7-9; unclear D gene. Germline V CDR1 and CDR2: SEHNR, FQNEAQ (reference sequence). The CDR3 runs 14 residues. The V gene lost 2 bases and the J gene lost 7 bases, with 11 bases spanning the gap. The CDR3 DNA reads as TGTGCCAGCAGCTTACGGGGAACGGGTGAAAAACTGTTTTTT. Its protein product is CASSLRGTGEKLFF.

The V gene is TRBV29-1, the J gene TRBJ1-1; D is possibly TRBD1 (6 bases). Trimming took 3 bases from V and 5 from J, leaving 13 bases between them. Germline V gene data show CDR1 as SQVTM and CDR2 as ANQGSEA. The CDR3 runs to 13 residues. The CDR3 loop reads CSVDRGGWTEAFF. The CDR3, as DNA: TGCAGCGTTGACAGGGGAGGATGGACTGAAGCTTTCTTT.

In DNA form, the CDR3 reads TGTGCCAGCTCACCACCGAGGGGAGTCTTCGAGCAGTACTTC. This sequence encodes CASSPPRGVFEQYF. The gene calls are TRBV18 and TRBJ2-7; D is possibly TRBD1 or TRBD2 (5 bases each). CDR3 length: 14 residues. Trimming removed 0 bases at V and 6 bases at J, with 12 bases between. In germline, CDR1 is KGHSH, CDR2 LQKENI.

This clone showed up just a few times. This chain links TRBV29-1 with TRBJ2-1, with 8 bases identical to TRBD1. Germline CDR1 SQVTM, CDR2 ANQGSEA. With V trimmed by 0 bases and J by 11 bases, 6 bases remained unmatched. This CDR3 comprises 13 residues. DNA for the CDR3: TGCAGCGTTGAAGATTGGGACAGGTATAAGCAGTTCTTC. Translation: CSVEDWDRYKQFF.

This clone was counted only a few times. The chain recombines TRBV15 with TRBJ2-2; D ambiguous. The CDR3 loop spans 14 amino acids. CDR1 LNHNV and CDR2 YYDKDF come from the germline V gene (reference sequence). Trimming took off 0 bases at V and 5 bases at J, with 7 bases between the two ends. CDR3 nucleotide sequence: TGTGCCACCAGCAGAGATGCCGGGACCGGGGAGCTGTTTTTT. This encodes CATSRDAGTGELFF.

This clone was observed a handful of times. The chain recombines TRBV7-8 with TRBJ2-7, with D perhaps assigned TRBD1 or TRBD2 (5 bases each). In germline, CDR1 is SGHVS, CDR2 FQNEAQ. The CDR3 is 17 amino acids. The V end was cut by 0 bases, the J end by 0 bases, with 15 bases between. The CDR3 bases are TGTGCCAGCAGCTTAGCAGGGGATGGCGGGTCCTCCTACGAGCAGTACTTC. It translates to CASSLAGDGGSSYEQYF.

In this sample, this clone turned up a few times. The chain couples TRBV7-9 to TRBJ2-1; TRBD1 agrees at 9 bases. This CDR3 region has 14 residues. CDR1 is SEHNR and CDR2 is FQNEAQ in the germline V gene (reference sequence). Losses at the gene ends were 5 bases for V and 9 bases for J; bases not matched to a gene: 8. The CDR3 is CASSPGQGEAEQFF. For the CDR3, the DNA is TGTGCCAGCAGCCCGGGACAGGGTGAAGCTGAGCAGTTCTTC.

This clone was counted a few times. This rearrangement joins TRBV7-9 to TRBJ2-7; 8 nucleotides agree with TRBD1. Germline loops: CDR1 SEHNR, CDR2 FQNEAQ (reference sequence). The CDR3 spans 15 residues. V dropped 1 base and J dropped 2; count of bases not matched to a gene: 4. The CDR3 region is CASSLEGTGAYEQYF. The CDR3 region has the DNA TGTGCCAGCAGCTTAGAGGGGACAGGTGCCTACGAGCAGTACTTC.

The chain employs TRBV7-2 and TRBJ1-1; D is perhaps TRBD1 (5 bases). CDR1 and CDR2 (germline): SGHTA, FQGNSA. The CDR3 runs 15 residues. With 1 base removed from V and 0 bases from J, the gap between germline ends came to 9 bases. CDR3 in DNA: TGTGCCAGCAGCTTAGGACGGACAATGAACACTGAAGCTTTCTTT. Its protein product is CASSLGRTMNTEAFF. The entire variable domain, with the rest obtained from reference TRBV7-2 and TRBJ1-1, is as follows: GAGVSQSPSNKVTEKGKDVELRCDPISGHTALYWYRQSLGQGLEFLIYFQGNSAPDKSGLPSDRFSAERTGGSVSTLTIQRTQQEDSAVYLCASSLGRTMNTEAFFGQGTRLTVV.